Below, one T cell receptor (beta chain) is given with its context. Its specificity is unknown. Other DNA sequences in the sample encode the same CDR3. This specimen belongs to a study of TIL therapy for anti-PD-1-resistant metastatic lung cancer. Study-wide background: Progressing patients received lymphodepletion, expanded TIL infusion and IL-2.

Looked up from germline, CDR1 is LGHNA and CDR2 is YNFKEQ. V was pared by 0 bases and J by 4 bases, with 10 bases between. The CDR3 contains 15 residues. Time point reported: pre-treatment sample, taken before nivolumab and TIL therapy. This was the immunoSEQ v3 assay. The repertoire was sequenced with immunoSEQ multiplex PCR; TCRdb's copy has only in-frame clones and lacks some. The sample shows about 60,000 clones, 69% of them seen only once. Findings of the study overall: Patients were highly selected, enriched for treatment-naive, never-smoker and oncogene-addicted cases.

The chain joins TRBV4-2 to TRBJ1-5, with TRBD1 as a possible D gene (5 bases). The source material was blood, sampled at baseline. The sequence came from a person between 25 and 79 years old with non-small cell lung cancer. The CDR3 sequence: CASSQEGWGNQPQHF. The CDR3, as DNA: TGTGCCAGCAGCCAAGAGGGGTGGGGGAATCAGCCCCAGCATTTT.